This T cell receptor beta chain emerged from a study of CD8+ T cells in alopecia areata. Sequencing relied on a cDNA template that was reverse transcribed from extracted RNA. Repertoires were generated with immunoSEQ multiplex PCR, while TCRdb's copy carries only in-frame clones and drops some. The table shows approximately 200,000 clones, with 43% occurring only once. V was clipped by 5 bases and J by 3 bases, with 8 bases between them. Germline CDR1 and CDR2: KGHSH and LQKENI. This CDR3 has 12 residues. Treatment given: oral pan-JAK inhibitor, 5-10 mg twice daily. Remarks on this clone: The same CDR3 is also encoded by other DNA sequences in this sample.

The chain combines TRBV18 with TRBJ2-7; tentative D call: TRBD1 (6 bases). The specimen was CD4+ T cells sorted from blood, collected at approximately week 36, from a patient treated with tofacitinib. This clonotype originated in a human donor with alopecia areata. CDR3 loop: CASSLQGYEQYF. DNA for the CDR3: TGTGCCAGCTCATTACAGGGCTACGAGCAGTACTTC.